The rows below give T cell receptor beta chains drawn from one sample of a study of blood T cell repertoires in COVID-19. TCRdb keeps only in-frame clones here, not all; method: immunoSEQ multiplex PCR. The sample lists some 500,000 clones, around 90% occurring once. The sequenced sample consisted of peripheral blood. The receptor set was obtained from a woman aged 45-59 years with COVID-19, enrolled during active disease. CDR3s include the opening cysteine and the closing phenylalanine or tryptophan. D genes are given only for firm matches. Clone size is not always given. Where it is, it says once, few, many or a class for expanded clones.

TRBJ1-5,.,TRBD1,TRBV28,CASRWTGRSGNQPQHF,TGTGCCAGCAGATGGACAGGGCGGAGTGGCAATCAGCCCCAGCATTTT
TRBJ1-1,.,.,TRBV6-5,CASSPSGATEAFF,TGTGCCAGCAGCCCCTCCGGTGCCACTGAAGCTTTCTTT
TRBJ1-2,.,TRBD1,TRBV5-1,CASSAQGGPYGYTF,TGCGCCAGCAGCGCTCAAGGGGGCCCCTATGGCTACACCTTC
TRBJ1-5,.,.,TRBV9,CASSGSGNQPQHF,TGTGCCAGCAGCGGGAGTGGCAATCAGCCCCAGCATTTT
TRBJ1-2,.,.,TRBV7-9,CASSSGHRYGYTF,TGTGCCAGCAGCTCGGGACACCGTTATGGCTACACCTTC
TRBJ2-2,once,TRBD1,TRBV19,CASSPGQGRAGELFF,TGTGCCAGTAGTCCGGGACAGGGAAGGGCCGGGGAGCTGTTTTTT
TRBJ2-7,.,.,TRBV6-6,CASSYSGQGDRYEQYF,TGTGCCAGCAGTTACTCCGGGCAGGGTGATAGATACGAGCAGTACTTC
TRBJ2-3,.,.,TRBV2,CASRTMGAGIDSASTDTQYF,TGTGCCAGCAGAACAATGGGGGCAGGGATAGACTCTGCTAGCACAGATACGCAGTATTTT
TRBJ1-4,.,.,TRBV12-3/TRBV12-4,CASSSYRELFF,TGTGCCAGCAGTTCCTACAGGGAATTGTTTTTT
TRBJ1-1,.,.,TRBV27,CASSFSIQRHVNEAFF,TGTGCCAGCAGTTTCTCCATCCAAAGACACGTAAATGAAGCTTTCTTT
TRBJ1-1,few,TRBD1,TRBV5-1,CASSLTGAVNTEAFF,TGCGCCAGCAGCTTGACAGGGGCTGTGAACACTGAAGCTTTCTTT
TRBJ2-7,.,.,TRBV5-1,CASSRGFSREQYF,TGCGCCAGCAGCCGGGGTTTTTCGAGGGAGCAGTACTTC
TRBJ2-7,.,TRBD2,TRBV10-2,CASSPGLAFEQYF,TGCGCCAGCAGTCCGGGACTAGCGTTCGAGCAGTACTTC
TRBJ1-5,.,.,TRBV6-5,CASRREGQPQHF,TGTGCCAGCAGAAGGGAGGGTCAGCCCCAGCATTTT
TRBJ2-7,.,.,TRBV3-1/TRBV3-2,CASSHGRVSYEQYF,TGTGCCAGCAGCCACGGCAGGGTGTCCTACGAGCAGTACTTC